The 15 T cell receptor beta chains in this list originate from one sample, sequenced in a study of blood T cell repertoires in COVID-19. Only in-frame clones appear in the TCRdb table, and some are missing; sequencing was by immunoSEQ multiplex PCR. This table has approximately 300,000 clones, over 80% appearing once. Material: peripheral blood. These receptors all stem from a woman in her forties or fifties with active or convalescent COVID-19.

The V gene is TRBV5-6, the J gene TRBJ2-2; D is perhaps TRBD2 (7 bases). This CDR3 has 14 residues. CDR1 is SGHDT and CDR2 is YYEEEE in the germline V gene. V was clipped by 9 bases and J by 6 bases, with 18 bases between them. The CDR3 sequence: CATSEGGVPGELFF. As DNA, the CDR3 is TGTGCCACCTCCGAAGGGGGGGTGCCCGGGGAGCTGTTTTTT.

The V gene is TRBV3-1 (or the pseudogene TRBV3-2), the J gene TRBJ2-7; 7 bases line up with TRBD2. This CDR3 is 14 amino acids long. Germline lookup yields CDR1 LGHDT and CDR2 YNNKEL (reference sequence). Unmatched junction bases numbered 3, after V lost 3 bases and J lost 1 base. The CDR3 DNA is TGTGCCAGCAGCCATTCGGGGGGATCCTACGAGCAGTACTTC. Translation gives CASSHSGGSYEQYF.

The gene calls are TRBV18 and TRBJ2-7, with 9 bases identical to TRBD2. The CDR3 loop spans 14 amino acids. Germline V gives CDR1 KGHSH, CDR2 LQKENI. Trimming at V came to 6 bases and at J to 6 bases, leaving 9 bases not matched to a gene. The CDR3: CASSLRTSEPEQYF. CDR3 nucleotide sequence: TGTGCCAGCTCTCTCAGGACTAGCGAACCCGAGCAGTACTTC.

The V call is TRBV6-1, the J call TRBJ2-7; tentative D call: TRBD2 (5 bases). V was shortened by 3 bases and J by 2 bases, with 11 bases between the two germline ends. CDR1 and CDR2 (germline): MNHNS, SASEGT. This CDR3 is 14 amino acids long. The CDR3 bases are TGTGCCAGCAGTGAGTGGCGGGCCCCCTACGAGCAGTACTTC. Protein sequence: CASSEWRAPYEQYF.

CDR3 sequence (DNA): TGTGCCAGCAGGTCGACAGGGTATGGCAATCAGCCCCAGCATTTT. Translated: CASRSTGYGNQPQHF. The chain has TRBV28 and TRBJ1-5; 7 bases are shared with TRBD1. CDR3 length: 15 amino acids. The V and J ends lost 6 bases and 2 bases, in that order; junction bases with no gene match: 7. The V gene's germline CDR1 is MDHEN and CDR2 SYDVKM. Supplemented by reference TRBV28 and TRBJ1-5, the full variable domain reads DVKVTQSSRYLVKRTGEKVFLECVQDMDHENMFWYRQDPGLGLRLIYFSYDVKMKEKGDIPEGYSVSREKKERFSLILESASTNQTSMYLCASRSTGYGNQPQHFGDGTRLSIL.

The rearrangement uses TRBV6-2 or TRBV6-3 and TRBJ1-4; D is unclear. The CDR3 loop spans 16 amino acids. V dropped 4 bases and J dropped 0 bases, with 12 bases sitting between them. Germline assignment: CDR1 MNHEY and CDR2 SVGEGT. The DNA for the CDR3 is TGTGCCAGCAGTTCCTTCCGCGGAGCAACTAATGAAAAACTGTTTTTT. Translation gives CASSSFRGATNEKLFF.

CDR3 in DNA: TGTGCCAGCAGCTTGGAGTCAGGGTTGCAGCCCCAGCATTTT. Its translation is CASSLESGLQPQHF. V is TRBV5-5 and J is TRBJ1-5; D is perhaps TRBD1 (5 bases). This CDR3 is built from 14 residues. Germline V gene lookup returns CDR1 SGHKS and CDR2 YYEKEE (reference sequence). The V and J ends lost 0 bases and 7 bases respectively, with 11 bases between them.

The chain has TRBV3-1 (or the pseudogene TRBV3-2) and TRBJ2-3; 7 bases are shared with TRBD1. V was clipped by 4 bases and J by 6 bases; unmatched bases: 10. Germline V gene sequence: CDR1 LGHDT, CDR2 YNNKEL (reference sequence). This CDR3 has 15 residues. Here the CDR3 reads CASSLSTRGHDTQYF. In nucleotides, the CDR3 is TGTGCCAGCAGCCTTTCCACTAGGGGGCACGATACGCAGTATTTT.

The J gene is TRBJ2-1, the V gene TRBV6-2 or TRBV6-3; 10 nucleotides line up with TRBD2. This CDR3 spans 16 amino acids. Germline loops: CDR1 MNHEY, CDR2 SVGEGT. Germline trimming cut 4 bases from V and 0 bases from J; bases unmatched to any gene: 3. CDR3 protein: CASSSGLASSYNEQFF. CDR3 nucleotides: TGTGCCAGCAGTTCGGGACTAGCGAGCTCCTACAATGAGCAGTTCTTC.

V gene TRBV19 combines with J gene TRBJ2-7, with 8 bases aligning to TRBD2. Germline loops: CDR1 LNHDA, CDR2 SQIVND (reference sequence). This CDR3 spans 14 amino acids. The J segment lost 3 bases and the V segment lost 3 bases, leaving 4 bases of the junction unmatched. The CDR3 region is CASSMDGRVYEQYF. The CDR3 nucleotides read TGTGCCAGTAGTATGGACGGGAGGGTCTACGAGCAGTACTTC.

This clone came up many times. This sequence joins TRBV30 and TRBJ2-7; TRBD2 agrees at 7 bases. From germline, CDR1 is GTSNPN and CDR2 SVGIG (reference sequence). CDR3 length equals 13 residues. The V segment lost 1 base and the J segment 6 bases; nucleotides outside the gene matches: 6. CDR3 bases: TGTGCCTGGAGTGGCGGACTAGAGGGCGAGCAGTACTTC. Its translation is CAWSGGLEGEQYF.

The chain links TRBV5-1 to TRBJ2-1; D gene uncertain. Germline CDR1 and CDR2: SGHRS and YFSETQ. The ends were cut back, 4 bases at V and 4 bases at J, with 21 bases in the middle. The CDR3 is 17 residues long. CDR3 nucleotide sequence: TGCGCCAGCAGCCCGATCCTCGGAGCGCGGCAATACAATGAGCAGTTCTTC. It specifies CASSPILGARQYNEQFF.

The chain couples TRBV24-1 to TRBJ1-2, with TRBD1 matching over 12 bases. Germline V CDR1 and CDR2: KGHDR, SFDVKD. V lost 6 bases to trimming and J lost 6 bases; unmatched junction nucleotides: 4. This CDR3 contains 14 residues. The CDR3: CATSPGTGGNGYTF. CDR3 nucleotides: TGTGCCACCAGTCCCGGGACAGGGGGCAATGGCTACACCTTC.

The V gene is TRBV7-8, the J gene TRBJ1-5; 10 bases are a match to TRBD1. The CDR3 contains 16 residues. V shed 1 base and J 6 bases; nucleotides not matched to a gene: 6. Germline assignment: CDR1 SGHVS and CDR2 FQNEAQ. DNA for the CDR3: TGTGCCAGCAGCTTAGGTAGGACAGGGGGAGGTCAGCCCCAGCATTTT. It encodes CASSLGRTGGGQPQHF.

This rearrangement joins TRBV19 to TRBJ1-1, with 8 bases fitting TRBD1. CDR3 length: 14 amino acids. V gave up 10 bases and J gave up 1 base; unmatched junction bases: 8. The germline V gene has CDR1 LNHDA and CDR2 SQIVND (reference sequence). CDR3 protein: CATTTGARNTEAFF. The CDR3 DNA reads as TGTGCCACAACGACAGGGGCCCGGAACACTGAAGCTTTCTTT.